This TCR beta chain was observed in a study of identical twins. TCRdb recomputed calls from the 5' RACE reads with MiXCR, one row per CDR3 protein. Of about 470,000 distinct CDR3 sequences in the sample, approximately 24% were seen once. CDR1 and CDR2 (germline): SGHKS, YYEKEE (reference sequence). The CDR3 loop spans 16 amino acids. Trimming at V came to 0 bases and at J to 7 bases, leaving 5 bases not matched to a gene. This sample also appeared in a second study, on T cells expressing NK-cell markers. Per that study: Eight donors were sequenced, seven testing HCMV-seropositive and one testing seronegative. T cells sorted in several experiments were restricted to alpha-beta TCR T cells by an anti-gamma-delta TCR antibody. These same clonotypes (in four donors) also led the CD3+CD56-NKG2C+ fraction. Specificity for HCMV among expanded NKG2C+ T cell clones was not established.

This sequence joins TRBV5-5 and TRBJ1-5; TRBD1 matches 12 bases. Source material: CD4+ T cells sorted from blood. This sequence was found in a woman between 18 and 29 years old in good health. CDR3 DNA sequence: TGTGCCAGCAGCTTGGGGGGGACAGGGGGCATGCAGCCCCAGCATTTT. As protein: CASSLGGTGGMQPQHF.